The rows below give T cell receptor beta chains drawn from one sample of a study of blood T cell repertoires in COVID-19. Clones were sequenced by immunoSEQ multiplex PCR, and TCRdb holds only the in-frame ones, with some missing. The sample has about 250,000 clones, 89% seen once; the top ten hold around 4%. The sequenced material came from PBMCs or T cells enriched from blood (not recorded which). These receptors were taken from a woman in her 30s with acute COVID-19. The CDR3 runs from the conserved cysteine through the conserved F or W.

TRBV25-1	13	TRBJ1-2	CASSDPGVEGYTF
TRBV5-1	16	TRBJ1-1	CASSLGKQGRYTEAFF
TRBV5-1	16	TRBJ1-1	CASSWGMTGLNTEAFF
TRBV3-1/TRBV3-2	13	TRBJ1-2	CASSQQSSYGYTF
TRBV5-1	17	TRBJ2-1	CASSSGQGAPIYNEQFF
TRBV3-1/TRBV3-2	17	TRBJ1-1	CASSPRFLLDRVGEAFF
TRBV27	13	TRBJ2-5	CASTRRDGETQYF
TRBV30	13	TRBJ1-5	CAWSVGAGQPQHF
TRBV5-5	12	TRBJ1-2	CASSVVDSGYTF
TRBV6-5	14	TRBJ1-2	CASSYSTDLYGYTF
TRBV6-5	15	TRBJ2-7	CASSRGTSETYEQYF
TRBV5-1	14	TRBJ1-1	CASSLAGQGTEAFF
TRBV4-2	20	TRBJ2-1	CASSQVAGTSGGKAGHEQFF
TRBV10-3	14	TRBJ2-1	CAISGGTGTNEQFF
TRBV2	12	TRBJ2-7	CASRRTVWEQYF
TRBV6-1	16	TRBJ1-2	CASSEALGQGSYGYTF
TRBV19	13	TRBJ1-5	CASSMTVSQPQHF
TRBV6-1	16	TRBJ2-2	CASSEFGATNTGELFF
TRBV28	16	TRBJ1-5	CASSLIGTSEGQPQHF
TRBV5-1	14	TRBJ2-7	CASSGTGGSYEQYF
TRBV10-3	16	TRBJ2-5	CAISDPTSGDQETQYF
TRBV5-6	15	TRBJ2-7	CASSLPGTRTYEQYF
TRBV7-7	16	TRBJ2-6	CASSPGQLSGANVLTF
TRBV19	11	TRBJ2-7	CASSTDAEQYF
TRBV12-5	17	TRBJ1-5	CASGLVQPDRRYQPQHF
TRBV7-9	14	TRBJ1-1	CASWGGSENTEAFF
TRBV19	17	TRBJ2-3	CASSMGTSGEFTDTQYF
TRBV7-9	14	TRBJ1-2	CASSLAGQGRGYTF
TRBV5-1	15	TRBJ1-2	CASSRRDTEREGYTF
TRBV6-5	13	TRBJ1-2	CASREEDAVGYTF
TRBV27	16	TRBJ2-1	CASSLSDSLQFNEQFF